Listed here is a single T cell receptor beta chain. The data stem from a study of blood T cell repertoires in COVID-19. Whole-study context: Samples representing acute and convalescent COVID-19 were sourced from the United States, Italy and Spain.

In Seattle, patients joined the study during active infection and were tracked longitudinally. Study processing details: Amplification from reference gene primers served as the basis for estimated nucleated cell counts. Clones were sequenced by immunoSEQ multiplex PCR, and TCRdb holds only the in-frame ones, with some missing. D and trimming come from the DNA, and the V and J calls and clone size come from that table. The sample carries 270,000 or so clones, roughly 84% recorded once. Germline assignment: CDR1 SGHDN and CDR2 FVKESK. The length of the CDR3 is 16 residues. Trimming took off 2 bases at V and 3 bases at J, with 13 bases between the two ends.

The origin of this receptor is a human donor with COVID-19, enrolled during active disease. The donor label of this sample is uncertain. Material: peripheral blood. J is TRBJ1-4 and V is TRBV14; TRBD1 is a possible D gene (5 bases). Here the CDR3 DNA reads TGTGCCAGCAGCCAAAGAAGGGCAGGGTCTAATGAAAAACTGTTTTTT. Residues: CASSQRRAGSNEKLFF.